What follows describes a single TCR beta chain. Its antigen remains unidentified. The data were taken from a study of neurological immune-mediated disorders. TCRdb passed the 5' RACE reads through MiXCR, listing each CDR3 protein once. Among about 62,000 distinct CDR3 sequences listed, 4% to 6% were seen once. The CDR3 is 16 residues long. V was trimmed by 2 bases and J by 1 base, leaving 13 bases between them. CDR1 SGHTA and CDR2 FQGTGA come from the germline V gene. Study outcomes and limitations: Sharing of CDR3 amino acid sequences among expanded clones across subjects was absent, suggesting private repertoires in all groups.

The clonotype was recovered from a woman aged 45-65 years with multiple sclerosis. J is TRBJ2-3 and V is TRBV7-3; TRBD2 might be the D (7 bases). Sequencing was carried out using PBMCs. CDR3 amino acids: CASSLPGGQGTDTQYF. The CDR3 coding sequence is TGTGCCAGCAGCTTACCCGGGGGGCAGGGCACAGATACGCAGTATTTT.